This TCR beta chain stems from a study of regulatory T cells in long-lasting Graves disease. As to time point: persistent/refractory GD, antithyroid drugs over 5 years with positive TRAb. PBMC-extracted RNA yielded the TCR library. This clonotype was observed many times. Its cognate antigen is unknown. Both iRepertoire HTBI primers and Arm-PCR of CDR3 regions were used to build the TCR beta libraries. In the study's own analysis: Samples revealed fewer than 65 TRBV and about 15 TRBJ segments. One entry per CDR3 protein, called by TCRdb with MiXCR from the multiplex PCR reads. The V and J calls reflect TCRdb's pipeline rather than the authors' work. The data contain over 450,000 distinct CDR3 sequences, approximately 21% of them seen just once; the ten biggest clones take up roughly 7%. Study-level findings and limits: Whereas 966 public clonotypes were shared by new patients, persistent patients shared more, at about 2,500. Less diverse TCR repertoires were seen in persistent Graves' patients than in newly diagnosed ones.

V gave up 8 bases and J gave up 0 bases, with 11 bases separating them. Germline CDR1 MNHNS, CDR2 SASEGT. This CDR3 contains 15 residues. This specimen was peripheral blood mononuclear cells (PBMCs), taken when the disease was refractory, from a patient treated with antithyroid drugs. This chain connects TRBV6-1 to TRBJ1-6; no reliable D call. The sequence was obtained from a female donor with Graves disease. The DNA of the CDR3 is TGTGCCAGCGAGGGCACGAGCTCCTATAATTCACCCCTCCACTTT. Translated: CASEGTSSYNSPLHF.